This passage covers 26 T cell receptor beta chains from one sample sequenced in a study of blood T cell repertoires in COVID-19 (TCRdb year 2020). The library relied on the immunoSEQ multiplex PCR assay. Held by TCRdb, this immuneACCESS table contains in-frame sequences only and omits some clones. Under half of the omission traces to an unresolved V gene where checked; the cause of the rest is unknown. The table for this sample lists 75,000 to 95,000 clones; around four fifths of them were counted only once. The ten top clones hold under 20% of the sample. The sample consisted of peripheral blood. These TCRs come from a man older than 75 with active or convalescent COVID-19.

V and J are TRBV30 and TRBJ1-5; 9 positions agree with TRBD1. The V gene's germline CDR1 is GTSNPN and CDR2 SVGIG (reference sequence). J was trimmed by 2 bases and V by 0 bases; bases with no gene match: 2. CDR3 length: 15 amino acids. CDR3 nucleotides: TGTGCCTGGAGTGTAAGGGACAGGGGCAATCAGCCCCAGCATTTT. Its translation: CAWSVRDRGNQPQHF.

The chain uses TRBV3-1 (or the pseudogene TRBV3-2) and TRBJ2-2; 10 bases fit TRBD2. V shed 0 bases, J shed 6 bases, and the junction held 7 bases outside the gene matches. Germline CDR1 reads LGHDT; CDR2 reads YNNKEL (reference sequence). The CDR3 loop spans 17 amino acids. The CDR3 nucleotides read TGTGCCAGCAGCCAAGATGGCAAGCGGGGGGGCGCCGGGGAGCTGTTTTTT. Its protein product is CASSQDGKRGGAGELFF.

The CDR3 DNA reads TGTGCCAGTAGCGCGGGACGCCTGGGGTCAACTAATGAAAAACTGTTTTTT. Its protein is CASSAGRLGSTNEKLFF. The chain joins TRBV19 to TRBJ1-4, with TRBD1 as a possible D gene (5 bases). The CDR3 contains 17 residues. V lost 6 bases, J lost 0 bases, and 17 bases lay in between. From germline, CDR1 is LNHDA and CDR2 SQIVND (reference sequence).

This sequence joins TRBV21-1 and TRBJ1-2; no DNA check was done on the table's D call, TRBD1. TRBV21-1 has pseudogene status. The length of the CDR3 is 16 residues. In DNA, the CDR3 is TGTGCCAGCAGCAAAGTAACAGGGACCTTAAAGTATGGCTACACCTTC. As protein: CASSKVTGTLKYGYTF.

The chain recombines TRBV18 with TRBJ1-2, with D unclear. V gave up 2 bases and J gave up 2 bases, with 6 bases separating them. The CDR3 contains 13 residues. Germline CDR1 is KGHSH and CDR2 is LQKENI. The CDR3, as DNA: TGTGCCAGCTCACCAGGGCAGAACTATGGCTACACCTTC. It translates to CASSPGQNYGYTF. Looking up the rest from reference TRBV18 and TRBJ1-2 gives the full variable domain: NAGVMQNPRHLVRRRGQEARLRCSPMKGHSHVYWYRQLPEEGLKFMVYLQKENIIDESGMPKERFSAEFPKEGPSILRIQQVVRGDSAAYFCASSPGQNYGYTFGSGTRLTVV.

This rearrangement joins TRBV18 to TRBJ1-3; D possibly corresponds to TRBD1 (5 bases). The CDR3 length is 17 residues. V lost 0 bases to trimming and J lost 5 bases, with 17 bases between them. Germline V lookup: CDR1 KGHSH, CDR2 LQKENI. CDR3 sequence: CASSPPGDSRGRNTIYF. The CDR3 DNA follows: TGTGCCAGCTCACCACCGGGGGATTCGCGGGGGAGAAACACCATATATTTT. The variable domain in full, completed from reference TRBV18 and TRBJ1-3, reads NAGVMQNPRHLVRRRGQEARLRCSPMKGHSHVYWYRQLPEEGLKFMVYLQKENIIDESGMPKERFSAEFPKEGPSILRIQQVVRGDSAAYFCASSPPGDSRGRNTIYFGEGSWLTVV.

V usage is TRBV30 and J usage is TRBJ2-5, with a tentative D call TRBD2 (6 bases). V shed 4 bases and J shed 2 bases, with 20 bases lying between them. Per the germline V gene, CDR1 is GTSNPN and CDR2 is SVGIG (reference sequence). The CDR3 is 16 residues long. The CDR3 protein is CAWKSVRAGRQETQYF. The CDR3 DNA sequence: TGTGCCTGGAAGTCTGTTCGGGCGGGAAGGCAAGAGACCCAGTACTTC.

The chain links TRBV6-5 to TRBJ2-7; D gene uncertain. The CDR3 extends over 14 amino acids. Trimming cost V 8 bases and J 2 bases, with 16 bases left between them. Germline assignment: CDR1 MNHEY and CDR2 SVGAGI. The CDR3 sequence is CASRYTDGAYEQYV. CDR3 DNA sequence: TGTGCCAGCCGATACACTGACGGAGCCTACGAGCAGTACGTC.

The J gene is TRBJ2-1, the V gene TRBV9; TRBD2 aligns across 8 bases. The junction had 6 bases not matched to a gene; V was cut back by 0 bases and J by 4 bases. The germline gives CDR1 SGDLS, CDR2 YYNGEE. The CDR3 runs 16 residues. As DNA, the CDR3 is TGTGCCAGCAGCGTAGAGCCCAGCGGGAGTTACAATGAGCAGTTCTTC. Translating gives CASSVEPSGSYNEQFF.

The genes are TRBV19 and TRBJ1-5, with D possibly matching TRBD1 (5 bases). The CDR3 totals 12 residues. Germline CDR1 and CDR2: LNHDA and SQIVND (reference sequence). The V end lost 11 bases, the J end lost 7 bases, and 15 bases lay between the germline ends. The CDR3: CAGGMRAQPQHF. CDR3 DNA sequence: TGTGCCGGGGGGATGAGGGCCCAGCCCCAGCATTTT.

The sample holds a few counts of this clone. The chain employs TRBV6-5 and TRBJ2-1; 7 bases align to TRBD1. The trim removed 6 bases at V and 7 bases at J, leaving 6 bases unmatched. CDR1 and CDR2 (germline): MNHEY, SVGAGI. This CDR3 has 13 amino acids. The CDR3 nucleotides read TGTGCCAGCAGAGGGGGCGGTAAGAATGAGCAGTTCTTC. Translation gives CASRGGGKNEQFF.

This clone was seen more than once but under ten times. The chain links TRBV3-1 (or the pseudogene TRBV3-2) to TRBJ2-3; 8 bases are a match to TRBD2. CDR1 is LGHDT, CDR2 YNNKEL, per germline (reference sequence). CDR3 size: 14 residues. V was pared by 4 bases and J by 4 bases, with 4 bases of the junction left unmatched. CDR3 loop: CASSPREGPDTQYF. CDR3 bases: TGTGCCAGCAGCCCCCGGGAGGGCCCAGATACGCAGTATTTT.

Worth noting for this clone: A junction end diverges from the germline sequence, so it may reflect a read error. The rearrangement uses TRBV6-1 and TRBJ1-6, with D tentatively TRBD1 (6 bases). There are 14 residues in the CDR3. Germline V gene data show CDR1 as MNHNS and CDR2 as SASEGT. CDR3 nucleotides: TGTGCCAGCAGAGAAGGAACAGGGTCGGCACCCCTCCACTTT. This encodes CASREGTGSAPLHF.

The rearrangement links TRBV19 to TRBJ2-2, with D perhaps TRBD1 (5 bases). CDR1 LNHDA and CDR2 SQIVND come from the germline V gene (reference sequence). V shed 7 bases and J shed 0 bases, with 9 bases lying between them. The CDR3 covers 14 residues. CDR3 region: CASNRLANTGELFF. The CDR3, as DNA: TGTGCCAGTAACAGGCTCGCGAACACCGGGGAGCTGTTTTTT.

The chain joins TRBV11-2 to TRBJ1-1, with 8 positions matching TRBD1. The CDR3 length is 15 residues. V dropped 1 base and J dropped 2; count of bases not matched to a gene: 3. CDR1 and CDR2 from the germline V gene are SGHAT and FQNNGV. The CDR3 DNA reads TGTGCCAGCAGCTTAGTTGGACAGGGAAACACTGAAGCTTTCTTT. It encodes CASSLVGQGNTEAFF.

The chain joins TRBV7-2 to TRBJ1-5; 8 bases fit TRBD1. Germline V gene sequence: CDR1 SGHTA, CDR2 FQGNSA. The CDR3 runs to 15 residues. Germline trimming cut 6 bases from V and 6 bases from J; bases unmatched to any gene: 10. CDR3 nucleotides: TGTGCCAGCAGTTACAATCAGGGGGCGGGTCAGCCCCAGCATTTT. Translated, it gives CASSYNQGAGQPQHF.

The V call is TRBV19, the J call TRBJ2-2; D is uncertain. The V and J ends lost 6 bases and 2 bases respectively, with 7 bases between them. Germline CDR1 LNHDA, CDR2 SQIVND (reference sequence). The CDR3 is made up of 13 amino acids. Here the CDR3 reads CASSLTNTGELFF. The CDR3, as DNA: TGTGCCAGTAGCCTGACTAACACCGGGGAGCTGTTTTTT.

This chain joins TRBV5-4 and TRBJ1-1, with D possibly matching TRBD1 (5 bases). Germline V lookup: CDR1 SGHNT, CDR2 YYREEE (reference sequence). Trimming took off 4 bases at V and 4 bases at J, with 20 bases between the two ends. The CDR3 is 16 amino acids. The CDR3 coding sequence is TGTGCCAGCAGCAGACGGGACTCCTTTCAGGGCACTGAAGCTTTCTTT. It codes for CASSRRDSFQGTEAFF.

In its sample, this clone was seen once. The rearrangement links TRBV11-1 to TRBJ1-4, with a possible D match to TRBD1 (6 bases). The V gene's germline CDR1 is SGHAT and CDR2 FQDESV (reference sequence). V gave up 5 bases and J gave up 8 bases, with 15 bases separating them. The CDR3 totals 14 residues. The CDR3 protein is CASSLQGSEEKLFF. CDR3 sequence (DNA): TGTGCCAGCAGCCTACAGGGAAGTGAAGAAAAACTGTTTTTT.

This chain links TRBV28 with TRBJ1-6; no reliable D call. CDR3 length: 15 residues. Deletions cut 6 bases from V and 7 bases from J, with 16 bases between. Germline CDR1 reads MDHEN; CDR2 reads SYDVKM. CDR3 amino acids: CASRLNRAGNSPLHF. CDR3 bases: TGTGCCAGCAGACTTAACAGAGCGGGCAATTCACCCCTCCACTTT.

Here the CDR3 reads CAISESGGATEQFF. For the CDR3, the DNA is TGTGCCATCAGTGAAAGCGGGGGGGCCACTGAGCAGTTCTTC. The J gene is TRBJ2-1, the V gene TRBV10-3; 10 nucleotides match TRBD2. V trimming: 3 bases; J trimming: 9 bases; junction bases outside the gene matches: 5. This CDR3 region has 14 residues. The V gene's germline CDR1 is ENHRY and CDR2 SYGVKD.

The V gene is TRBV5-1, the J gene TRBJ1-1; D not certain. CDR3 length: 14 amino acids. V shed 4 bases and J shed 0 bases, with 10 bases lying between them. CDR1 is SGHRS, CDR2 YFSETQ, per germline. The CDR3 spells CASSPKSMNTEAFF. DNA for the CDR3: TGCGCCAGCAGCCCTAAGTCAATGAACACTGAAGCTTTCTTT.

The chain is built from TRBV9 and TRBJ2-2; D remains unclear. Germline CDR1 is SGDLS and CDR2 is YYNGEE. The CDR3 covers 16 residues. Between the trimmed V and J ends, which lost 0 bases and 2 bases, there was a span of 11 bases. The CDR3 reads CASSVAPRPNTGELFF. CDR3 DNA: TGTGCCAGCAGCGTAGCTCCTAGGCCCAACACCGGGGAGCTGTTTTTT.

This clone was seen just once. The chain couples TRBV3-1 (or the pseudogene TRBV3-2) to TRBJ1-1, with D possibly matching TRBD1 (6 bases). This CDR3 comprises 13 residues. V gave up 3 bases and J gave up 1 base, with 6 bases separating them. Germline V CDR1 and CDR2: LGHDT, YNNKEL (reference sequence). CDR3 coding DNA: TGTGCCAGCAGCCAGACAGGGAACACTGAAGCTTTCTTT. Translation: CASSQTGNTEAFF.

This chain joins TRBV20-1 and TRBJ2-7; D might be TRBD1 (6 bases). CDR1 is DFQATT and CDR2 is SNEGSKA in the germline V gene (reference sequence). V was pared by 5 bases and J by 4 bases, with 9 bases between. This CDR3 is 11 amino acids long. This chain's CDR3 is CSASDRYEQYV. CDR3 in DNA: TGCAGTGCTTCGGACAGATACGAGCAGTACGTC.

J is TRBJ2-7 and V is TRBV24-1, with TRBD2 matching 7 bases. The germline gives CDR1 KGHDR, CDR2 SFDVKD. V shed 4 bases, J shed 0 bases, and the junction held 11 bases outside the gene matches. CDR3 size: 17 residues. The CDR3 loop reads CATSDGGRSGYSYEQYV. The DNA of the CDR3 is TGTGCCACCAGTGACGGCGGGAGAAGCGGATACTCCTACGAGCAGTACGTC.